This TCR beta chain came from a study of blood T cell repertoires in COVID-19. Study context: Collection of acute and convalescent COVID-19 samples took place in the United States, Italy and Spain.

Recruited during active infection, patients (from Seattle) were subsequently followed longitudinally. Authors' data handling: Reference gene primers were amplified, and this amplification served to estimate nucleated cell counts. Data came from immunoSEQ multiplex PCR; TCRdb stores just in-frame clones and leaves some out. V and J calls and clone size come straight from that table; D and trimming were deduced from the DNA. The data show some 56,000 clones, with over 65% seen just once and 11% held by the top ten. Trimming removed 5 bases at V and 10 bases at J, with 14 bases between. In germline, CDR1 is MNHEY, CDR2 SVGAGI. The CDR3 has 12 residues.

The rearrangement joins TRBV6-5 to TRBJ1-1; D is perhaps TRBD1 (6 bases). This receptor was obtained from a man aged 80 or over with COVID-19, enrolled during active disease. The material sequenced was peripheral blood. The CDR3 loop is CASSLTGSRAFF. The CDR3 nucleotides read TGTGCCAGCAGTCTCACAGGGAGTCGAGCTTTCTTT.